This T cell receptor (beta chain) was found in a study of T cell repertoires in cytomegalovirus infection (dated by TCRdb to the late 2010s). About the full investigation: The peptide stimulations were aimed at well-studied HLA-B-restricted epitopes as well as recently identified HLA-C-restricted CMV epitopes, whose presentation resists viral immunomodulation. Donor HLA type was relevant to the analysis, because carriage of CMV infection together with the matching HLA type was indicated by public TCR beta signatures.

The junction shows trimming of 6 bases on V and 7 bases on J, plus 12 bases between the germline ends. The CDR3 sequence holds 12 residues, the cysteine and phenylalanine included. Solely the CDR3 DNA is kept, with 36 bases framed from the first base. The germline V gene yields MNHNS for CDR1 and SASEGT for CDR2. Sequenced using an Illumina HiSeq 1500. TCRdb applied fastp at Q25 and MiXCR to the public reads, then kept only in-frame beta chains. Each CDR3 protein appears once, grouped with its most common genes and DNA. This sample gives 450,000 to 650,000 distinct CDR3 sequences in total; about 40% of them show up just once. Over 45% of the sample rests with the top ten. The paper's findings and limits, for the study overall: In both this cohort and an independent cohort of some 380 donors, the cumulative frequency of public TCR beta family members distinguished carriers of CMV infection plus the relevant HLA type. The ex vivo response was dominated by HLA-C-restricted CMV-specific TCR beta clonotypes, and the single most frequent clonotype in two of eight donors was supplied by these HLA-C-restricted clonotypes.

Regarding this clonotype: Its cognate antigen has yet to be identified. One base away there is no much larger clone; base qualities are not given.

What this sample's treatment or condition label stands for: in vitro stimulation with specific CMV peptide epitopes to enrich CMV-specific T cells. This TCR derives from a human donor in good health (CMV status not recorded). Some clones in this sample may be carry-over from other donors' samples. The chain employs TRBV6-1 and TRBJ1-1, with a tentative D gene TRBD1 over 5 matching bases. The sample here was cultured PBMCs, taken from culture after CMV antigen stimulation. The CDR3 region has the sequence CASSRNRFEAFF. The nucleotides read TGTGCCAGCAGCCGCAACAGGTTTGAAGCTTTCTTT.